Each of the 16 T cell receptor beta chains below was sequenced from the same sample in a study of CD8 T cells in ankylosing spondylitis. One entry per CDR3 protein, called by TCRdb with MiXCR from the 5' RACE reads. The sample lists some 150,000 distinct CDR3 sequences, about 42% occurring once. Source material: synovial fluid, either unsorted or a sorted T cell fraction (not recorded which). The receptors were sampled from a male donor with ankylosing spondylitis.

This clonotype was observed a handful of times. The chain is built from TRBV13 and TRBJ2-5; D is uncertain. CDR3 length: 15 residues. Germline assignment: CDR1 PRHDT and CDR2 FYEKMQ (reference sequence). V was clipped by 4 bases and J by 0 bases, with 12 bases between them. The CDR3 loop reads CASSCISTHQETQYF. In DNA, the CDR3 is TGTGCCAGCAGCTGTATATCGACCCACCAAGAGACCCAGTACTTC.

This clonotype was seen only a few times. The rearrangement uses TRBV20-1 and TRBJ1-2; possible D gene TRBD1, 5 bases. Trimming removed 5 bases from V and 3 bases from J, with 16 bases in between. Germline V gene sequence: CDR1 DFQATT, CDR2 SNEGSKA (reference sequence). The CDR3 has 14 residues. This CDR3 reads CSARYKGTHYGYTF. In DNA form, the CDR3 reads TGCAGTGCTCGATACAAAGGGACCCACTATGGCTACACCTTC.

The chain recombines TRBV19 with TRBJ1-2; possible D gene TRBD1, 6 bases. Trimming took 7 bases from V and 4 from J, leaving 16 bases between them. The CDR3 loop spans 14 amino acids. CDR1 and CDR2 (germline): LNHDA, SQIVND (reference sequence). The CDR3 nucleotides read TGTGCCAGTACCCGGGGGGGGCGCAGCTATGGCTACACCTTC. It encodes CASTRGGRSYGYTF. The full variable domain, rest sourced from reference TRBV19 and TRBJ1-2, is DGGITQSPKYLFRKEGQNVTLSCEQNLNHDAMYWYRQDPGQGLRLIYYSQIVNDFQKGDIAEGYSVSREKKESFPLTVTSAQKNPTAFYLCASTRGGRSYGYTFGSGTRLTVV.

The chain recombines TRBV6-2 or TRBV6-3 with TRBJ2-2; 8 positions match TRBD2. The trim removed 2 bases at V and 4 bases at J, leaving 12 bases unmatched. The CDR3 has 18 amino acids. The germline V gene has CDR1 MNHEY and CDR2 SVGEGT. For the CDR3, the DNA is TGTGCCAGCAGTTACGGCGGACTAGCTTTAAGGGCCACCGGGGAGCTGTTTTTT. Encoded protein: CASSYGGLALRATGELFF.

This clonotype is a singleton in its sample. This sequence joins TRBV11-3 and TRBJ2-1, with D maybe TRBD2 (6 bases). CDR1 and CDR2 from the germline V gene are SGHNT and YENEEA. There are 11 residues in the CDR3. Trimming cost V 3 bases and J 10 bases, with 7 bases left between them. CDR3 nucleotides: TGTGCCAGCAGCTTCGGACTAGAGCAGTTCTTC. Residues: CASSFGLEQFF.

The V gene is TRBV6-1, the J gene TRBJ2-1, with 7 bases matching TRBD1. Per the germline V gene, CDR1 is MNHNS and CDR2 is SASEGT. This CDR3 comprises 14 residues. J gave up 10 bases and V 10 bases, and 16 bases lay outside the gene matches. DNA for the CDR3: TGTGCCATACCCAGGACGACAGGGTCATCGGAGCAGTTCTTC. It specifies CAIPRTTGSSEQFF.

The chain has TRBV20-1 and TRBJ2-1, with no clear D. The length of the CDR3 is 11 residues. Germline V gene lookup returns CDR1 DFQATT and CDR2 SNEGSKA (reference sequence). The ends were cut back, 5 bases at V and 10 bases at J, with 12 bases in the middle. The CDR3, as DNA: TGCAGTGCTCCTCAGAGCAGGGAGCAGTTCTTC. Translation gives CSAPQSREQFF.

The chain joins TRBV6-2 or TRBV6-3 to TRBJ2-1; 10 bases fit TRBD1. Germline V gene sequence: CDR1 MNHEY, CDR2 SVGEGT. This CDR3 is built from 16 residues. J gave up 7 bases and V 4 bases, and 10 bases lay outside the gene matches. CDR3 loop: CASSSTGQGTRNEQFF. The DNA for the CDR3 is TGTGCCAGCAGTTCTACGGGACAGGGGACTCGGAATGAGCAGTTCTTC.

V and J are TRBV5-1 and TRBJ1-1; D call uncertain. This CDR3 is built from 15 residues. Germline CDR1 and CDR2: SGHRS and YFSETQ. V gave up 4 bases and J gave up 5 bases, with 18 bases separating them. CDR3 nucleotides: TGCGCCAGCAGCCCCGTATTATTGTCTGGAACTGAAGCTTTCTTT. Amino acids: CASSPVLLSGTEAFF.

This clonotype was found many times. V and J are TRBV4-1 and TRBJ2-2, with D maybe TRBD2 (6 bases). CDR3 length: 16 residues. Germline V gene data show CDR1 as MGHRA and CDR2 as YSYEKL. Trimming pared 0 bases from V and 7 bases from J, leaving 15 bases between. The CDR3 is CASSQEGGGVGGELFF. The CDR3 nucleotides read TGCGCCAGCAGCCAAGAAGGTGGAGGGGTTGGCGGGGAGCTGTTTTTT.

The rearrangement joins TRBV29-1 to TRBJ2-1, with D perhaps matching TRBD1 (5 bases). The CDR3 extends over 15 amino acids. V gave up 0 bases and J gave up 0 bases, with 9 bases separating them. CDR1 and CDR2 from the germline V gene are SQVTM and ANQGSEA. The DNA for the CDR3 is TGCAGCGTTGAAGATCGACAGATCTCCTACAATGAGCAGTTCTTC. Translating it yields CSVEDRQISYNEQFF.

The J gene is TRBJ1-5, the V gene TRBV7-9, with 7 bases that match TRBD1. Trimming took 0 bases from V and 2 from J; bases not matched to a gene: 4. The CDR3 length is 16 residues. Germline V gene data show CDR1 as SEHNR and CDR2 as FQNEAQ (reference sequence). In DNA, the CDR3 is TGTGCCAGCAGCTTAGCGGAGGGGGCGCGCAATCAGCCCCAGCATTTT. Translated: CASSLAEGARNQPQHF.

This clonotype appeared a few times. The chain is built from TRBV12-3 or TRBV12-4 and TRBJ1-1; 8 nucleotides agree with TRBD1. This CDR3 has 14 amino acids. V gave up 6 bases and J gave up 3 bases; unmatched junction bases: 6. Here the CDR3 reads CASRSGTGDTEAFF. CDR3 DNA sequence: TGTGCCAGCAGATCCGGGACAGGTGACACTGAAGCTTTCTTT.

Here the CDR3 DNA reads TGTGCCAGCAAAATGACTAGGGCGAACACCGGGGAGCTGTTTTTT. The encoded protein is CASKMTRANTGELFF. The rearrangement joins TRBV3-1 to TRBJ2-2; tentatively, D is TRBD2 (6 bases). CDR3 length equals 15 residues. The V gene's germline CDR1 is LGHDT and CDR2 YNNKEL (reference sequence). V was cut by 7 bases and J by 0 bases, with 12 bases left in between.

The chain has TRBV12-3 or TRBV12-4 and TRBJ2-7; either TRBD1 or TRBD2 may fit D (5 bases each). V was clipped by 2 bases and J by 0 bases, with 11 bases between them. The CDR3 has 15 amino acids. This chain's CDR3 is CASSLRDGHSYEQYF. The DNA of the CDR3 is TGTGCCAGCAGTTTAAGGGACGGTCACTCCTACGAGCAGTACTTC.

This clonotype was observed a few times. This chain connects TRBV11-2 to TRBJ1-6, with 8 positions matching TRBD1. This CDR3 is built from 16 residues. V was pared by 5 bases and J by 8 bases, with 11 bases of the junction left unmatched. Per germline, CDR1 SGHAT and CDR2 FQNNGV. CDR3 bases: TGTGCCAGCAGCCGTCACTGGACAGGGAAATATTCACCCCTCCACTTT. Its protein is CASSRHWTGKYSPLHF.